These 4 T cell receptor beta chains were sequenced from one sample in a study of blood T cell repertoires in COVID-19. Clones were sequenced by immunoSEQ multiplex PCR, and TCRdb holds only the in-frame ones, with some missing. The sample lists under 400,000 clones; nearly 90% were seen once. Material: peripheral blood. These receptors all stem from a man aged 18 to 29 with active or convalescent COVID-19.

This chain links TRBV7-3 with TRBJ2-3; maybe TRBD1 (8 bases). CDR3 size: 17 residues. V lost 5 bases and J 3 bases, leaving 21 bases between the germline ends. CDR1 SGHTA and CDR2 FQGTGA come from the germline V gene. The CDR3 region has the DNA TGTGCCAGCAGCGACCCGGGGGGACAGGTGGGGACAGATACGCAGTATTTT. Amino acids: CASSDPGGQVGTDTQYF.

The rearrangement uses TRBV5-1 and TRBJ1-5, with no clear D. The germline V gene encodes CDR1 SGHRS and CDR2 YFSETQ. This CDR3 has 12 amino acids. V was trimmed by 2 bases and J by 10 bases, leaving 10 bases between them. For the CDR3, the DNA is TGCGCCAGCAGCTTAAGAGGTTATCCCCAGCATTTT. The encoded protein is CASSLRGYPQHF. Complete variable domain (other parts from reference TRBV5-1 and TRBJ1-5): KAGVTQTPRYLIKTRGQQVTLSCSPISGHRSVSWYQQTPGQGLQFLFEYFSETQRNKGNFPGRFSGRQFSNSRSEMNVSTLELGDSALYLCASSLRGYPQHFGDGTRLSIL.

This sequence joins TRBV9 and TRBJ2-1, with a tentative D call TRBD2 (6 bases). Trimming removed 0 bases from V and 4 bases from J, with 11 bases in between. This CDR3 is 15 amino acids long. From germline, CDR1 is SGDLS and CDR2 YYNGEE. CDR3 nucleotide sequence: TGTGCCAGCAGCGTAGCCTGGACTACATACAATGAGCAGTTCTTC. Translated, it gives CASSVAWTTYNEQFF.

In this sample, this clone turned up once. The chain employs TRBV19 and TRBJ2-2; the match to TRBD2 covers 8 bases. The CDR3 has 15 amino acids. Germline V gene data show CDR1 as LNHDA and CDR2 as SQIVND (reference sequence). V gave up 7 bases and J gave up 4 bases; unmatched junction bases: 8. CDR3 bases: TGTGCCAGTACATCCGGGAGGGATGTCACCGGGGAGCTGTTTTTT. Translated, it gives CASTSGRDVTGELFF.